These T cell receptor beta chains were read from a single sample in a study of blood T cell repertoires in COVID-19. Sequenced by immunoSEQ multiplex PCR; TCRdb stores in-frame clones only, minus some. The sample includes hundreds of thousands of clones, around 85% of them seen just once. The sequenced material came from peripheral blood. The receptors were sampled from a human donor in a cohort sampled during active COVID-19. The CDR3 runs from the conserved cysteine through the conserved F or W. The order of the fields is V gene, J gene, D gene, clone size, CDR3 DNA, CDR3 protein. D genes are given only for firm matches. The size entry is marked missing in some rows and otherwise reads once, few, many or a size class.

>TRBV11-3|TRBJ1-6|-|-
TGTGCCAGCAGCTTAGAGAGAAATTCACCCCTCCACTTT
CASSLERNSPLHF
>TRBV27|TRBJ1-5|-|-
TGTGCCAGCAGTTTTGCGGGGGGAGGCCAGCCCCAGCATTTT
CASSFAGGGQPQHF
>TRBV7-9|TRBJ2-7|TRBD1|-
TGTGCCAGCAGCTCGGACAGGGAAACCTACGAGCAGTACTTC
CASSSDRETYEQYF
>TRBV5-4|TRBJ2-1|TRBD2|-
TGTGCCAGCAGCCCAAAAACTAGCGGGGAGTCATACAATGAGCAGTTCTTC
CASSPKTSGESYNEQFF
>TRBV24-1|TRBJ2-1|-|-
TGTGCCACCAGTGATGCGGGACAGCCGGTCTTC
CATSDAGQPVF
>TRBV5-6|TRBJ1-2|-|-
TGTGCCAGCAGCTGGGAGCAGACAAGGGGCTACACCTTC
CASSWEQTRGYTF
>TRBV18|TRBJ1-4|-|-
TGTGCCAGCTGGCGAGGACTCAGGGAAAAACTGTTTTTT
CASWRGLREKLFF
>TRBV11-2|TRBJ2-7|TRBD1|-
TGTGCCAGCAGCCGGACGGGACAGGGGTTTTACGAGCAGTACTTC
CASSRTGQGFYEQYF
>TRBV20-1|TRBJ2-1|-|-
TGCAGTGCTAGTCGAGAGGCCTCCAATGAGCAGTTCTTC
CSASREASNEQFF
>TRBV30|TRBJ1-5|-|-
TGTGCCTGGAGTGTCGAGGGTAATCAGCCCCAGCATTTT
CAWSVEGNQPQHF
>TRBV7-8|TRBJ1-1|TRBD1|-
TGTGCCAGCAGCTTAGAACAGGGGCTGAACACTGAAGCTTTCTTT
CASSLEQGLNTEAFF
>TRBV7-9|TRBJ1-2|-|once
TGTGCCAGCAGCTTCCCGCGTGGCTATGGCTACACCTTC
CASSFPRGYGYTF
>TRBV15|TRBJ1-6|-|few
TGTGCCACCAGCAGAGTTTCGGCGTCGGGTTCACCCCTCCACTTT
CATSRVSASGSPLHF
>TRBV19|TRBJ1-2|TRBD1|-
TGTGCCAGTAGTCTTTGGACAGGGACGAACTATGGCTACACCTTC
CASSLWTGTNYGYTF
>TRBV2|TRBJ2-2|TRBD1|once
TGTGCCAGCAGGGAGACGGACAGGGGGCATACCGGGGAGCTGTTTTTT
CASRETDRGHTGELFF
>TRBV12-3/TRBV12-4|TRBJ2-1|-|-
TGTGCCAGCAGTTCGAGCTCCTACAATGAGCAGTTCTTC
CASSSSSYNEQFF
>TRBV27|TRBJ1-5|TRBD1|-
TGTGCCAGCAGTCCCCTAGGGACAGGGAATCAGCCCCAGCATTTT
CASSPLGTGNQPQHF
>TRBV5-8|TRBJ2-1|TRBD1|once
TGTGCCAGCAGCTTGTCGGGACAGGGGCCCTACAATGAGCAGTTCTTC
CASSLSGQGPYNEQFF
>TRBV10-3|TRBJ1-1|-|-
TGTGCCATCGCGGCGGGGGAAGGGATGAACACTGAAGCTTTCTTT
CAIAAGEGMNTEAFF
>TRBV20-1|TRBJ1-2|-|-
TGCAGTGCAGCAAGGGGAGGCTACACCTTC
CSAARGGYTF
>TRBV27|TRBJ1-6|-|-
TGTGCCAGCAGTTCTATAACCCCGGATAATTCACCCCTCCACTTT
CASSSITPDNSPLHF
>TRBV2|TRBJ2-7|TRBD1|-
TGTGCCAGCAGAGCCGGGACAGGGTCCGGCGAGCAGTACTTC
CASRAGTGSGEQYF
>TRBV7-2|TRBJ2-7|-|-
TGTGCCAGCAGCCCGAGTCCCTCCACCTACGAGCAGTACTTC
CASSPSPSTYEQYF
>TRBV25-1|TRBJ2-2|TRBD1|-
TGTGCCAGCAGTGAAGGAAACAGGGGGACCGGGGAGCTGTTTTTT
CASSEGNRGTGELFF
>TRBV7-3|TRBJ2-3|-|-
TGTGCCAGCAGCTTAACCATTGCGGATACGCAGTATTTT
CASSLTIADTQYF
>TRBV9|TRBJ2-7|TRBD2|-
TGTGCCAGCAGCGCAAAGCTAGCGGGGCACTCCTACGAGCAGTACTTC
CASSAKLAGHSYEQYF
>TRBV5-3|TRBJ1-2|-|-
TGTGCCAGAAGCTTCAGGGATTATTATGGCTACACCTTC
CARSFRDYYGYTF
>TRBV3-1/TRBV3-2|TRBJ1-3|-|-
TGTGCCAGCAGCCAACTTTACAGGGCTACTGGAAACACCATATATTTT
CASSQLYRATGNTIYF
>TRBV5-1|TRBJ2-3|TRBD2|-
TGCGCCAGCAGCTTGAAGCTAGCGGTTACAGATACGCAGTATTTT
CASSLKLAVTDTQYF
>TRBV5-8|TRBJ2-1|-|-
TGTGCCAGTTCGACCGGGGACACCTACAATGAGCAGTTCTTC
CASSTGDTYNEQFF
>TRBV5-1|TRBJ2-5|TRBD1|-
TGCGCCAGCAGCCGACAGGGGTCGAACCAAGAGACCCAGTACTTC
CASSRQGSNQETQYF
>TRBV29-1|TRBJ1-6|TRBD1|many
TGCAGCGTGGGGACAGGGGGCAATTCACCCCTCCACTTT
CSVGTGGNSPLHF
>TRBV7-9|TRBJ1-2|-|once
TGTGCCAGCAGCTTAGAGCGGGGGGACTATGGCTACACCTTC
CASSLERGDYGYTF
>TRBV7-8|TRBJ1-5|-|-
TGTGCCAGCAGCTTAGCGCTCCCAGGGCAGGAGCCCCAGCATTTT
CASSLALPGQEPQHF
>TRBV24-1|TRBJ2-2|TRBD1|-
TGTGCCACCAGTGCTACAGGGGACACCGGGGAGCTGTTTTTT
CATSATGDTGELFF
>TRBV5-6|TRBJ2-1|TRBD2|-
TGTGCCAGCAGCTTGGGCAGCGGGGGATTCTACAATGAGCAGTTCTTC
CASSLGSGGFYNEQFF
>TRBV29-1|TRBJ1-2|TRBD1|few
TGCAGCGTTGAACGGGGGACAGGGGGTGTCTATGGCTACACCTTC
CSVERGTGGVYGYTF
>TRBV12-3/TRBV12-4|TRBJ2-2|TRBD2|-
TGTGCCAGCACCCGGGACTACCTCGGGGAGCTGTTTTTT
CASTRDYLGELFF
>TRBV6-2/TRBV6-3|TRBJ1-5|-|-
TGTGCCAGCAGTGTACAGGGTAGCAATCAGCCCCAGCATTTT
CASSVQGSNQPQHF
>TRBV7-3|TRBJ2-1|TRBD2|once
TGTGCCAGCAGCCCCGGACTAGCGGGGGGGCGTTACAATGAGCAGTTCTTC
CASSPGLAGGRYNEQFF
>TRBV5-1|TRBJ1-2|TRBD1|-
TGCGCCAGCAGCTCTGAACAGGGGGCAGGAGGCTACACCTTC
CASSSEQGAGGYTF
>TRBV27|TRBJ2-7|-|-
TGTGCCAGCAGTTTATCGGGAACGGGATACGAGCAGTACTTC
CASSLSGTGYEQYF